This entry features one TCR beta chain sequence. Produced via immunoSEQ multiplex PCR; TCRdb's table is partial and in-frame only. The sample has about 73,000 clones; 65% to 85% are singletons. The data derive from a study of blood T cell repertoires in COVID-19. The V gene's germline CDR1 is SGHTA and CDR2 FQGTGA. This CDR3 contains 16 residues. The V gene lost 6 bases and the J gene lost 0 bases, with 14 bases spanning the gap. The chain is built from TRBV7-3 and TRBJ2-2; the D gene is possibly TRBD2 (6 bases). The specimen sequenced was peripheral blood. This receptor was obtained from a woman aged 55-70 years with acute or convalescent COVID-19. CDR3 in DNA: TGTGCCAGCAGTTCAAAGCCGGGGGCGAACACCGGGGAGCTGTTTTTT. It translates to CASSSKPGANTGELFF.